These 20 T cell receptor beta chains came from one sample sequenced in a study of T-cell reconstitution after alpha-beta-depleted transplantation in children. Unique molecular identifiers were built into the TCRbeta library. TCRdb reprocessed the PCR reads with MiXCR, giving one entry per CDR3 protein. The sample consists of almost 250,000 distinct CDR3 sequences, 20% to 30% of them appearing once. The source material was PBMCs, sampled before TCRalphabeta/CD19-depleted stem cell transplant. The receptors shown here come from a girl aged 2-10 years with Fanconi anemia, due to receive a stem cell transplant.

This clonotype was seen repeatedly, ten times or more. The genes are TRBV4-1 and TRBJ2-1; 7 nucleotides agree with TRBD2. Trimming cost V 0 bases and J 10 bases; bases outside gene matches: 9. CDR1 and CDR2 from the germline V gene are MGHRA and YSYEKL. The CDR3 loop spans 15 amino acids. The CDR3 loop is CASSQESSGYYEQFF. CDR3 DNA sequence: TGCGCCAGCAGCCAAGAATCTAGCGGCTATTACGAGCAGTTCTTC.

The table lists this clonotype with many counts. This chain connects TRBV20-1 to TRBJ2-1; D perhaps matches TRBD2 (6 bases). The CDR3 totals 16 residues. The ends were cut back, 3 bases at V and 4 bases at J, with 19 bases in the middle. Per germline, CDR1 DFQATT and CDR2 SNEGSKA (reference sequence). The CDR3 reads CSASPLNREYYNEQFF. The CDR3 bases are TGCAGTGCTAGTCCCCTGAATCGGGAGTATTACAATGAGCAGTTCTTC.

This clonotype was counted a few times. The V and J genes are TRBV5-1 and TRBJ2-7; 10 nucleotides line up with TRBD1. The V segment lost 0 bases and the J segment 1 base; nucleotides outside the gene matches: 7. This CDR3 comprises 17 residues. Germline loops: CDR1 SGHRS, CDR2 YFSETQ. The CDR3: CASSLEGTGDRSYEQYF. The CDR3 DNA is TGCGCCAGCAGCTTGGAGGGGACAGGGGACCGATCCTACGAGCAGTACTTC.

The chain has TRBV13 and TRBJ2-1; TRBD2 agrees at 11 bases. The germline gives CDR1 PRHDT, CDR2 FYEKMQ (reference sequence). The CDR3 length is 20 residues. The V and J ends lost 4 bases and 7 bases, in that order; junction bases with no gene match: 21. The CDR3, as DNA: TGTGCCAGCAGCTACGGCTATCCCTCCATTAGCGGGGGGGCTATAAATGAGCAGTTCTTC. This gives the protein CASSYGYPSISGGAINEQFF.

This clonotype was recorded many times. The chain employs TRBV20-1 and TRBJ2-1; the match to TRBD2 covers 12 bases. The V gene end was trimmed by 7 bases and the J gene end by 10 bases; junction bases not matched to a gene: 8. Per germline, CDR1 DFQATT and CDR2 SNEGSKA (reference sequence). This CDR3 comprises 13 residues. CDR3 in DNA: TGCAGTGTTTCGACTAGCGGGAGAGACGAGCAGTTCTTC. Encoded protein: CSVSTSGRDEQFF.

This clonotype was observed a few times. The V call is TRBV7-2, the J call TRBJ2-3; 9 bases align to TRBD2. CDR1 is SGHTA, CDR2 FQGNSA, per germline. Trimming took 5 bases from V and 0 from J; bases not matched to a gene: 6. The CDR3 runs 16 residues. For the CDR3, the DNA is TGTGCCAGCAGCCCCGGACTAGCGCGCAGCACAGATACGCAGTATTTT. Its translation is CASSPGLARSTDTQYF. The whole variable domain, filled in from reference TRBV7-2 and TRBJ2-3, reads GAGVSQSPSNKVTEKGKDVELRCDPISGHTALYWYRQSLGQGLEFLIYFQGNSAPDKSGLPSDRFSAERTGGSVSTLTIQRTQQEDSAVYLCASSPGLARSTDTQYFGPGTRLTVL.

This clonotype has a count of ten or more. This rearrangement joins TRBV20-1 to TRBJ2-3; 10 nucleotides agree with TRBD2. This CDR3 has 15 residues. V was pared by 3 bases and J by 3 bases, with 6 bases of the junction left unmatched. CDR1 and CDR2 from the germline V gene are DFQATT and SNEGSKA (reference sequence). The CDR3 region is CSASPSGLATDTQYF. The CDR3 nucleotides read TGCAGTGCTAGTCCGTCGGGACTAGCGACAGATACGCAGTATTTT.

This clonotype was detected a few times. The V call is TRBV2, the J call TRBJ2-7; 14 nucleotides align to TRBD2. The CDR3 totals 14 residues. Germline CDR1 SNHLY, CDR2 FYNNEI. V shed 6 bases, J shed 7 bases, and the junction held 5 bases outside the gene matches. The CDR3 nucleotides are TGTGCCAGCAGGACGGGACTAGCGGGAGTTGAGCAGTACTTC. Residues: CASRTGLAGVEQYF.

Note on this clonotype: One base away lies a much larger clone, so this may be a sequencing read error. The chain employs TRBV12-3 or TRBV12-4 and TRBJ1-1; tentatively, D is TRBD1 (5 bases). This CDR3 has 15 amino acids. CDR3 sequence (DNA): TGTGCCAGCAGTTTCCCAGGGCGGAAGAACACTCAAGCTTTCTTT. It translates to CASSFPGRKNTQAFF.

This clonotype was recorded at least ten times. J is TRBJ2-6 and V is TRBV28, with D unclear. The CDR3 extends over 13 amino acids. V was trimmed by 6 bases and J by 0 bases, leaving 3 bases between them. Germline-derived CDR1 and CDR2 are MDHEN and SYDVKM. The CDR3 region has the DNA TGTGCCAGCAGCCCCTCTGGGGCCAACGTCCTGACTTTC. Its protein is CASSPSGANVLTF.

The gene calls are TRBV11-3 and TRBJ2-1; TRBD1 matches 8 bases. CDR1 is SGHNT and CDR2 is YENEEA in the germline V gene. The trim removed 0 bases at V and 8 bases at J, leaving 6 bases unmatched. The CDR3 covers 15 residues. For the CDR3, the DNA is TGTGCCAGCAGCTTAGAAGGACAGGGTCGCGATGAGCAGTTCTTC. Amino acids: CASSLEGQGRDEQFF.

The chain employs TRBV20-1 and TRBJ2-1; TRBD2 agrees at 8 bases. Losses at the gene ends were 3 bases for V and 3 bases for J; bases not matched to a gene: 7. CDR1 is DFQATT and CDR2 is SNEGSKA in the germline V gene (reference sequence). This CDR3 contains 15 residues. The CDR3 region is CSASALAGGYNEQFF. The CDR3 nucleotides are TGCAGTGCTAGTGCCCTCGCGGGGGGCTACAATGAGCAGTTCTTC.

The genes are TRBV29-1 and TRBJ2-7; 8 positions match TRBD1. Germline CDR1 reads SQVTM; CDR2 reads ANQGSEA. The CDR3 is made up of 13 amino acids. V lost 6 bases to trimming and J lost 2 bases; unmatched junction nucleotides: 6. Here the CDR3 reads CSVSGGWAYEQYF. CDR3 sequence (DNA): TGCAGCGTATCAGGGGGCTGGGCCTACGAGCAGTACTTC.

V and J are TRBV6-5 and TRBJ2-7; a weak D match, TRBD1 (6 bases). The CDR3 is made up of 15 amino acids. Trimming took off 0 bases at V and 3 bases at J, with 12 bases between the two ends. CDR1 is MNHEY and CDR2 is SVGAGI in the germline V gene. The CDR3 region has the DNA TGTGCCAGCAGTTACTCGACGGGGACAAACTACGAGCAGTACTTC. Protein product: CASSYSTGTNYEQYF.

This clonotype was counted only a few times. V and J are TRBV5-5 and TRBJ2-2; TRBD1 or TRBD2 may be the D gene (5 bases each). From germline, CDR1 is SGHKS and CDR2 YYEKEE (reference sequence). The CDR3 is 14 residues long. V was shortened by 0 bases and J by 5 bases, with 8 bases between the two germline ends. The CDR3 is CASSLGQRTGELFF. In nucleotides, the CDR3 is TGTGCCAGCAGCTTGGGACAGCGGACCGGGGAGCTGTTTTTT. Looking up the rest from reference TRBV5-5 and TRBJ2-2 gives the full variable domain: DAGVTQSPTHLIKTRGQQVTLRCSPISGHKSVSWYQQVLGQGPQFIFQYYEKEERGRGNFPDRFSARQFPNYSSELNVNALLLGDSALYLCASSLGQRTGELFFGEGSRLTVL.

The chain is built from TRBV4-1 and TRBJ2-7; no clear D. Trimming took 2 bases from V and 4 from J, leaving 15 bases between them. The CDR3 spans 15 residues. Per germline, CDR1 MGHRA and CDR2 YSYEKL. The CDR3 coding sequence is TGCGCCAGCAGCCAAAAGGCCAGCGTGGGATACGAGCAGTACTTC. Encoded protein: CASSQKASVGYEQYF.

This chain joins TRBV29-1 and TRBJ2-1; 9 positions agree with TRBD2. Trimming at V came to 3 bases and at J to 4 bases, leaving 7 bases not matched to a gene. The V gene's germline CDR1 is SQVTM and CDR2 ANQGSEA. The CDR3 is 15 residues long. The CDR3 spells CSVDVASGAYNEQFF. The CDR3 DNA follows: TGCAGCGTTGATGTGGCTAGCGGGGCTTACAATGAGCAGTTCTTC.

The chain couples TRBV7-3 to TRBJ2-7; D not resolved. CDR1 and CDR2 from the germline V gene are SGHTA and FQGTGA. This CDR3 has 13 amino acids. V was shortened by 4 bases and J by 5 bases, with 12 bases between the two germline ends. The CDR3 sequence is CASSSSLRNEQYF. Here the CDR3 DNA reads TGTGCCAGCAGCTCCAGCCTTCGGAACGAGCAGTACTTC.

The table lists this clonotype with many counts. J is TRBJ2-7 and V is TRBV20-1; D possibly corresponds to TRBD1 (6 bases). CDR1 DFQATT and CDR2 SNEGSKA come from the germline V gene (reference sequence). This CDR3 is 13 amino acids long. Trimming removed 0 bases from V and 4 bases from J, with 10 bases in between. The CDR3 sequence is CSARDGGQYEQYF. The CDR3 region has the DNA TGCAGTGCTAGAGATGGAGGACAGTACGAGCAGTACTTC.

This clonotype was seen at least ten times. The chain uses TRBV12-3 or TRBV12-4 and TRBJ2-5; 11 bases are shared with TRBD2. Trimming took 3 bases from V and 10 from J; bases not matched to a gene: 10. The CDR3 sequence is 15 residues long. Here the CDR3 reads CASSFPASGGRDQYF. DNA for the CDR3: TGTGCCAGCAGTTTTCCGGCTAGCGGGGGGCGAGACCAGTACTTC.